This T cell receptor (beta chain) was profiled in a study of PD-1 blockade in classical Hodgkin lymphoma. As for the study in general: With a 2-week interval, patients received intravenous nivolumab at 3 mg/kg.

Time point indicated: cycle 4 day 1 (C4D1), after 6 weeks of nivolumab. Every patient had relapsed following autologous stem cell transplantation, and cohorts differed in brentuximab vedotin exposure. Study-level points and caveats: Similar baseline diversity was found in complete responders and newly diagnosed patients. Individuals initiating nivolumab under 1 year after ASCT were excluded. Baseline TCR diversity was reportedly lower in newly diagnosed patients than in healthy donors. It was reported as lower still in relapsed/refractory patients.

Some clones are missing from TCRdb's copy, which holds only in-frame ones; the method was immunoSEQ multiplex PCR. The sample includes about 24,000 clones, 81% of them seen just once. Comments on this clone: No antigen is known for it.

Germline lookup yields CDR1 SGHRS and CDR2 YFSETQ. The V end lost 5 bases, the J end lost 4 bases, and 13 bases lay between the germline ends. The CDR3 totals 13 residues. This TCR was sampled from a human donor with classical Hodgkin lymphoma. The sample in question was peripheral blood mononuclear cells (PBMCs), obtained before the fourth cycle of nivolumab. The chain couples TRBV5-1 to TRBJ2-7; possible D gene TRBD1, 6 bases. CDR3 residues: CASRGGLGYEQYF. For the CDR3, the DNA is TGCGCCAGCAGAGGGGGTTTAGGATACGAGCAGTACTTC.